This T cell receptor (beta chain) was sequenced for a study of human T cells and chemical hapten exposure. This clonotype has just a few counts. TCRdb reprocessed the RACE reads via MiXCR and lists one record per CDR3 protein. Of about 360,000 distinct CDR3 sequences in the sample, around 7% were seen once. Time point described: patch test 1, 2 weeks after DPC sensitization. Treatment given: therapeutic diphenylcyclopropenone sensitization with weekly scalp DPC. This CDR3 contains 14 residues. V was shortened by 2 bases and J by 3 bases, with 12 bases between the two germline ends. Germline CDR1 reads SGDLS; CDR2 reads YYNGEE.

Sequencing used whole blood, obtained in connection with sensitization to the hapten diphenylcyclopropenone (DPC). This chain connects TRBV9 to TRBJ2-7; tentatively, D is TRBD1 or TRBD2 (5 bases each). The sequence was obtained from a woman aged 18-29 years with alopecia areata. Some clones in this sample may be carry-over from other donors' samples. Written as DNA, the CDR3 is TGTGCCAGCAGCGTGGGGACCGACAGCTACGAGCAGTACTTC. It encodes CASSVGTDSYEQYF.